This T cell receptor beta chain comes out of a study of shared T cell receptors in the human thymus. Note on this clone: A junction boundary mismatches the germline segment, possibly from a read error.

Germline V lookup: CDR1 SNHLY, CDR2 FYNNEI. The CDR3 is made up of 11 amino acids. Measured with immunoSEQ multiplex PCR; TCRdb has only the in-frame clones, and not every one. The sample records hundreds of thousands of clones, more than 75% being singletons. In addition, the sample was reused for a study of human thymus T cells. That source notes: Donors consisted of healthy Finnish infants (having corrective surgery for congenital heart defects). Resections removed during corrective heart surgery provided the thymus tissue used. What appeared biased in thymic and blood repertoires was the usage of V and J genes. Related research described strongly overlapping thymic repertoires in unrelated people.

This TCR was sampled from a boy under two years old with a congenital heart defect. Material: thymocytes. The chain couples TRBV2 to TRBJ2-4, with D maybe TRBD2 (5 bases). In DNA form, the CDR3 reads TGTGCCAGCAGGGCCGGGAATCCCAGTAAGTTC. Encoded protein: CASRAGNPSKF. The entire variable domain, with the rest obtained from reference TRBV2 and TRBJ2-4, is as follows: EPEVTQTPSHQVTQMGQEVILRCVPISNHLYFYWYRQILGQKVEFLVSFYNNEISEKSEIFDDQFSVERPDGSNFTLKIRSTKLEDSAMYFCASRAGNPSKFGAGTRLSVL.